This T cell receptor beta chain comes out of a study of blood T cell repertoires in COVID-19. Repertoires were generated with immunoSEQ multiplex PCR, while TCRdb's copy carries only in-frame clones and drops some. The sample records about 190,000 clones, about 81% being singletons. Participants had their cohort set by participant-reported clinical history. Sample: PBMCs or T cells enriched from blood (not recorded which). This clonotype originated in a woman in her 30s who had recovered from COVID-19.

CDR3 residues: CASSRVGETYNEQFF. DNA for the CDR3: TGTGCCAGCAGCCGTGTCGGGGAAACCTACAATGAGCAGTTCTTC. This chain uses TRBV3-1 (or the pseudogene TRBV3-2) with TRBJ2-1, with D possibly matching TRBD2 (5 bases). Germline V gene data show CDR1 as LGHDT and CDR2 as YNNKEL (reference sequence). The ends were cut back, 4 bases at V and 2 bases at J, with 12 bases in the middle. The CDR3 is 15 residues long.